This T cell receptor beta chain emerged from a study of blood T cell repertoires in COVID-19. Looking at the study overall: Spain, Italy and the United States supplied samples that represented acute and convalescent COVID-19. T cells, B-cell-depleted T cells, or PBMCs supplied cDNA or gDNA.

Only in-frame clones appear in the TCRdb table, and some are missing; sequencing was by immunoSEQ multiplex PCR. The sample yields roughly 74,000 clones, 84% seen once. What was sequenced was peripheral blood. The receptor comes from a man in his 70s with acute or convalescent COVID-19.

CDR3 loop: CASSVGQNYEQYF. Written as DNA, the CDR3 is TGTGCCAGCAGCGTCGGACAGAACTACGAGCAGTACTTC. The chain uses TRBV9 and TRBJ2-7, with D possibly matching TRBD1 (6 bases). In germline, CDR1 is SGDLS, CDR2 YYNGEE. Trimming stripped 2 bases from V and 3 bases from J, with 9 bases between. The length of the CDR3 is 13 residues.